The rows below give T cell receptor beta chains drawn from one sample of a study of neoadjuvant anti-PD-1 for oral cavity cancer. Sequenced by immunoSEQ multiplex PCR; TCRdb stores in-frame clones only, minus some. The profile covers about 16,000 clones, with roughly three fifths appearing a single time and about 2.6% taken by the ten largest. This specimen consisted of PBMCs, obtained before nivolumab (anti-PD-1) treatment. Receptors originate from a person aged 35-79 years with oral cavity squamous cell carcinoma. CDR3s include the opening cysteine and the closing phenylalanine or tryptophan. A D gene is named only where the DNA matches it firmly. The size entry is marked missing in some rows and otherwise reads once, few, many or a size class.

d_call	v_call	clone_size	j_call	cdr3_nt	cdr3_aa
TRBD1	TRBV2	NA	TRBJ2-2	TGTGCCAGCAGGGGGACAGCCTTACCCACCGGGGAGCTGTTTTTT	CASRGTALPTGELFF
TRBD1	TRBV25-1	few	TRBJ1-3	TGTGCCAGCAGTGATATAGGGACAGGAGGAAACACCATATATTTT	CASSDIGTGGNTIYF
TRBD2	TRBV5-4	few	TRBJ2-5	TGTGCCAGCAGCCTCAGAGACTCGGGGGGTGAGACCCAGTACTTC	CASSLRDSGGETQYF
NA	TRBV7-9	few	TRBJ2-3	TGTGCCAGCAGCTTAGCCCAGACAGACCACACAGATACGCAGTATTTT	CASSLAQTDHTDTQYF
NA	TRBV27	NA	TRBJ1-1	TGTGCCAGCAGTTCCAATCAGGGGCCGGGAACTGAAGCTTTCTTT	CASSSNQGPGTEAFF
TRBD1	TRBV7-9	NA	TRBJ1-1	TGTGCCAGCAGCCCCGACAGGGATATTTTCGCTGAAGCTTTCTTT	CASSPDRDIFAEAFF
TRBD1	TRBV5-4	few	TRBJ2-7	TGTGCCAGCAGTCCGACAGGGGGCAAACTTTCCTACGAGCAGTACTTC	CASSPTGGKLSYEQYF
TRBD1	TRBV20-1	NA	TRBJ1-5	TGCAGTGCTCAGGGGGTAGGCCCCCAGCATTTT	CSAQGVGPQHF
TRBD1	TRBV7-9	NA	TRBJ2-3	TGTGCCAGCAGCTACAGGGGAAGTACAGATACGCAGTATTTT	CASSYRGSTDTQYF
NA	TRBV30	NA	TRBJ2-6	TGTGCCTGGAGTGTAGAGCGGGTCAGCTCTGGGGCCAACGTCCTGACTTTC	CAWSVERVSSGANVLTF
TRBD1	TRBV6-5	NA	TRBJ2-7	TGTGCCAGCAGGAGACAGGGCCCCTACGAGCAGTACTTC	CASRRQGPYEQYF
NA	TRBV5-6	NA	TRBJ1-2	TGTGCCAGCAGTTTGACAGGAGATACTAACTATGGCTACACCTTC	CASSLTGDTNYGYTF
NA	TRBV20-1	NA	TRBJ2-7	TGCAGTGCTTGGAGCTCCTACGAGCAGTACTTC	CSAWSSYEQYF
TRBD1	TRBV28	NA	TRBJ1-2	TGTGCCAGCAGTTCATCCGGGACAGTGGCGTATGGCTACACCTTC	CASSSSGTVAYGYTF
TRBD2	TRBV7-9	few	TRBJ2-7	TGTGCCAGCAGCTTAGAGCTTTCGCGGGAGGGCTACGAGCAGTACTTC	CASSLELSREGYEQYF
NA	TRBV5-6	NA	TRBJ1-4	TGTGCCAGCAGTGATGGGGATCTCACTTGGGAAAAACTGTTTTTT	CASSDGDLTWEKLFF
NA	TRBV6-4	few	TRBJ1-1	TGTGCCAGCAGTGTTGTAGCGGGGTTCGAAGCTTTCTTT	CASSVVAGFEAFF
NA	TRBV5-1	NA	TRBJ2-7	TGCGCCAGCAGTCCTGGGTTCTCCTCCTACGAGCAGTACTTC	CASSPGFSSYEQYF
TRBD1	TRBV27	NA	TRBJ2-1	TGTGCCAGCGGCCGGACAGGGATCTACAATGAGCAGTTCTTC	CASGRTGIYNEQFF
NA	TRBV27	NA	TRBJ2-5	TGTGCCAGCAGTTTCTCCGGTCCAGGGCGGACCCAGTACTTC	CASSFSGPGRTQYF
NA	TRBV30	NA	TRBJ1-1	TGTGCCTGGAGTGCTATGAACACTGAAGCTTTCTTT	CAWSAMNTEAFF
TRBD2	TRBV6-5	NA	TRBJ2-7	TGTGCCAGCAGTTACTCAAGCGGGGGAACATACGAGCAGTACTTC	CASSYSSGGTYEQYF
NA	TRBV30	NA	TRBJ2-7	TGTGCCTGGAGTATGGAGGGCCCATCGTACGAGCAGTACTTC	CAWSMEGPSYEQYF
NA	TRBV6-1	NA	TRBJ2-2	TGTGCCAGCAGGGCCCCGAACACCGGGGAGCTGTTTTTT	CASRAPNTGELFF
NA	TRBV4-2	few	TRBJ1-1	TGTGCCAGCAGCCAAGAGACGGATTACAACACTGAAGCTTTCTTT	CASSQETDYNTEAFF
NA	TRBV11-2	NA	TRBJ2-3	TGTGCCAGCAGCCCTGACTGGGGGAGTGATACGCAGTATTTT	CASSPDWGSDTQYF
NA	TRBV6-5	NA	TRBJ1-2	TGTGCCAGCAGTCGACAGGTGGAGACTGGCTACACCTTC	CASSRQVETGYTF
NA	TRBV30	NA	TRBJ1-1	TGTGCCTGGAGTGTACGTTCCAGTTACGTCGGCACTGAAGCTTTCTTT	CAWSVRSSYVGTEAFF